This TCR beta chain was sequenced during a study of vaccination effects on CD4 cells after COVID-19. The CDR3 contains 14 residues. V lost 6 bases and J lost 3, with 11 bases in between. Germline assignment: CDR1 MNHEY and CDR2 SVGAGI. Of note for this clone: Its antigen is currently unknown.

Whole-study results and caveats: The study enrolled few convalescent patients and sampled no early post-infection timepoints.

The repertoire was sequenced with immunoSEQ multiplex PCR; TCRdb's copy has only in-frame clones and lacks some. Among more than 30,000 clones listed, about three fifths were seen once. Ahead of sequencing, the ViraFEST assay grew antigen-specific CD4+ T cells using viral peptide pools. Researchers isolated CD4+ T cells once ten to eleven days of culture had elapsed. Absence of prior SARS-CoV-2 infection characterized the vaccine recipients, who showed negative nucleocapsid antibodies. The chain recombines TRBV6-5 with TRBJ2-2, with D perhaps matching TRBD1 (6 bases). The source is a human donor who received a COVID-19 vaccine. Here the sequenced sample was CD4+ T cells from PBMCs cultured with HCoV-OC43 spike peptides, taken before COVID-19 vaccination. The sample's subset: HCoV-OC43 spike overlapping peptide pool stimulation. The CDR3 nucleotides are TGTGCCAGCAGGCCAACAGGGTACACCGGGGAGCTGTTTTTT. Translation: CASRPTGYTGELFF.